This record concerns one T cell receptor beta chain sequence. Its antigen is still unknown. Preparation of the TCRbeta library involved a method that used unique molecular identifiers. TCRdb called the PCR reads again in MiXCR, with one record for every CDR3 protein. Counted here are hundreds of thousands of distinct CDR3 sequences, roughly 13% occurring once; the ten biggest clones make up over 2%. The CDR3 is made up of 15 amino acids. Germline CDR1 and CDR2: DFQATT and SNEGSKA (reference sequence). Trimming took off 2 bases at V and 1 base at J, with 14 bases between the two ends. These data are taken from a study of T-cell reconstitution after alpha-beta-depleted transplantation in children. Study-level findings and limits: Alpha-beta T cells present about two months after transplant were reported to originate from several hundred expanded graft clones. Once a year had passed after transplant, T-cell counts and diversity came mostly from newly produced T cells.

The receptor was derived from a male patient between 10 and 17 years old who had a stem cell transplant for acute myeloid leukemia, so the T cells may come from the graft donor. The sequenced sample was PBMCs, mostly from graft donor cells, obtained 360 days after TCRalphabeta/CD19-depleted stem cell transplant. This chain connects TRBV20-1 to TRBJ2-5, with D perhaps matching TRBD1 or TRBD2 (5 bases each). The CDR3 here is CSARRRGRIQETQYF. The CDR3 coding sequence is TGCAGTGCTAGACGACGGGGACGGATCCAAGAGACCCAGTACTTC.